This T cell receptor (beta chain) came from a study of T cell responses to AZD1222 COVID-19 vaccine. As for the study in general: Second doses that came at about 4 or about 12 weeks were put together.

Study-level results: Close to half of all spike-specific TCRs reportedly target regions of the variants that are unmutated. Rises in breadth and depth of Spike-specific TCRs came after two AZD1222 doses.

This CDR3 region has 12 residues. Trimming took off 10 bases at V and 3 bases at J, with 9 bases between the two ends. In the case of this clone: The antigen remains undetermined.

The table came from immunoSEQ multiplex PCR; TCRdb's copy has only in-frame clones and leaves some out. Of some 110,000 clones in the sample, around 82% were seen once. The starting material was peripheral blood, obtained on day 0 of AZD1222 vaccination. The source is an adult in good health. The chain uses TRBV12-3 or TRBV12-4 and TRBJ2-2; D remains ambiguous. This chain's CDR3 is CANTRHTGELFF. The CDR3 bases are TGTGCCAACACTCGACACACCGGGGAGCTGTTTTTT.